Detailed here is one TCR beta chain. This sample is part of a study of T cell responses to AZD1222 COVID-19 vaccine. Germline CDR1 and CDR2: LNHDA and SQIVND (reference sequence). The V gene end was trimmed by 9 bases and the J gene end by 5 bases; junction bases not matched to a gene: 9. This CDR3 region has 14 residues. This table comes from immunoSEQ multiplex PCR, and its TCRdb copy is limited to in-frame clones, with some not included. The sample lists approximately 160,000 clones; roughly 88% were seen once. This receptor was taken from an adult in good health. Sequenced material: peripheral blood, taken on day 0 of AZD1222 vaccination. The genes are TRBV19 and TRBJ1-5; TRBD1 agrees at 8 bases. CDR3 amino acids: CASKTGDADQPQHF. The CDR3 nucleotides read TGTGCCAGCAAGACAGGGGACGCTGATCAGCCCCAGCATTTT.